Listed below are T cell receptor beta chains from one sample, sequenced in a study of T-cell memory formation after mild COVID-19. One entry per CDR3 protein results from TCRdb running MiXCR on the 5' RACE reads. Of more than 300,000 distinct CDR3 sequences listed, 12% to 15% are singletons. Sequencing was done on a sample of PBMCs or a T cell subset sorted from them (not recorded which). Receptors were obtained from a young man who had mild COVID-19 (a few samples of this study predate the infection). Cell type and time point are not known. CDR3s include the opening cysteine and the closing phenylalanine or tryptophan. A D gene is named only where the DNA matches it firmly. Part of the rows lack a size; the others show once, few, many or a class for expanded clones.

d_gene,j_gene,v_gene,abundance,CDR3nt,CDR3aa
NA,TRBJ2-4,TRBV7-2,NA,TGTGCCAGCAGCTTTAGGGGGGGGTTAACCAAAAACATTCAGTACTTC,CASSFRGGLTKNIQYF
NA,TRBJ2-5,TRBV30,few,TGTGCCTGGAGTGTCCCCTCGGCCCGGACCCAGTACTTC,CAWSVPSARTQYF
TRBD2,TRBJ2-3,TRBV9,few,TGTGCCAGCAGCCTTAGCGGGGGGGCCTTAGATACGCAGTATTTT,CASSLSGGALDTQYF
NA,TRBJ1-2,TRBV19,NA,TGTGCCAGTAGTATACCTATAGGGGCCCTCCATGGCTACACCTTC,CASSIPIGALHGYTF
TRBD1,TRBJ2-3,TRBV28,NA,TGTGCCAGCAGTTTGAGGACAGGGTACACAGATACGCAGTATTTT,CASSLRTGYTDTQYF
NA,TRBJ1-2,TRBV12-3/TRBV12-4,many,TGTGCCAGCAGTTCCCTCAGACAGCCCTATGGCTACACCTTC,CASSSLRQPYGYTF
NA,TRBJ1-2,TRBV20-1,few,TGCAGTGGAAACAGGGTGGTTGGCGGCTACACCTTC,CSGNRVVGGYTF
NA,TRBJ2-1,TRBV6-5,many,TGTGCCAGCATATCGCAGGGTTATGAGCAGTTCTTC,CASISQGYEQFF
TRBD2,TRBJ2-7,TRBV5-1,few,TGCGCCAGCAGCTTGGCGGGGGGGAACCCCTACGAGCAGTACTTC,CASSLAGGNPYEQYF
NA,TRBJ1-5,TRBV6-2/TRBV6-3,NA,TGTGCCAGCAGTTTTCACGTAGGGTATCAGCCCCAGCATTTT,CASSFHVGYQPQHF
NA,TRBJ2-1,TRBV7-2,many,TGTGCCAGCAGCTTAGGAGGGCATAACAGCGGGCGGTCCTACAATGAGCAGTTCTTC,CASSLGGHNSGRSYNEQFF
NA,TRBJ2-1,TRBV11-3,NA,TGTGCCAGCAGCTTAGAATACTCGGATGAGCAGTTCTTC,CASSLEYSDEQFF
NA,TRBJ1-1,TRBV10-3,NA,TGTGCCATCAGTGATACAGGGTACGGCACTGAAGCTTTCTTT,CAISDTGYGTEAFF
NA,TRBJ2-7,TRBV7-9,few,TGTGCCAGCAGGTCCGGGGATCCCTACGAGCAGTACTTC,CASRSGDPYEQYF
NA,TRBJ2-2,TRBV29-1,few,TGCAGCGTCCAAGGGAACACCGGGGAGCTGTTTTTT,CSVQGNTGELFF
NA,TRBJ2-7,TRBV6-6,few,TGTGCCAGCAGTTTCTATGCAGGGGAATACGAGCAGTACTTC,CASSFYAGEYEQYF
TRBD1,TRBJ1-2,TRBV7-9,NA,TGTGCCAGCAGCTTAAGCGACAGGGGACATGGCTACACCTTC,CASSLSDRGHGYTF
NA,TRBJ2-2,TRBV24-1,NA,TGTGCCACCAGTGATTGGACAGAAAACACCGGGGAGCTGTTTTTT,CATSDWTENTGELFF
NA,TRBJ2-3,TRBV9,few,TGTGCCAGCAGCGCCGAGGGGGGGAGAGATACGCAGTATTTT,CASSAEGGRDTQYF
NA,TRBJ1-1,TRBV20-1,few,TGCAGTGCCCATCGCGGCTTGAACACTGAAGCTTTCTTT,CSAHRGLNTEAFF
NA,TRBJ2-2,TRBV7-8,few,TGTGCCAGCAGCTTAGAAGCAGGGTCGAACACCGGGGAGCTGTTTTTT,CASSLEAGSNTGELFF
NA,TRBJ2-1,TRBV12-3/TRBV12-4,few,TGTGCCAGCAGTGTGGCCGGGGGCTCTCGTGAGCAGTTCTTC,CASSVAGGSREQFF
TRBD1,TRBJ2-7,TRBV27,NA,TGTGCCAGCAGGACTGGACAGGGCTACGAGCAGTACTTC,CASRTGQGYEQYF
NA,TRBJ2-5,TRBV24-1,NA,TGTGCCACCAGTCCCCGGGGGCCCCAAGAGACCCAGTACTTC,CATSPRGPQETQYF
TRBD1,TRBJ1-1,TRBV6-2/TRBV6-3,NA,TGTGCCAGCAGTGGACAGGGGGCGGGCACTGAAGCTTTCTTT,CASSGQGAGTEAFF
TRBD1,TRBJ1-2,TRBV7-2,few,TGTGCCAGCAGCTTAAGGGAAGGGGGCGAGGGCTACACCTTC,CASSLREGGEGYTF
NA,TRBJ2-3,TRBV7-7,NA,TGTGCTAGCAGCTTACTCCCCGGGGGAACATCAGATACGCAGTATTTT,CASSLLPGGTSDTQYF
TRBD1,TRBJ1-1,TRBV20-1,few,TGCAGTGCCAGAAGGCGACAGGGCGGGGGCACTGAAGCTTTCTTT,CSARRRQGGGTEAFF
TRBD1,TRBJ2-7,TRBV27,few,TGTGCCAGCAAGTTCTTCGCCAGGGGGCTTGAGGAGCAGTACTTC,CASKFFARGLEEQYF
NA,TRBJ2-1,TRBV5-1,NA,TGCGCCAGCAGCCCGGACCCAGGGTTGTCCTACAATGAGCAGTTCTTC,CASSPDPGLSYNEQFF
NA,TRBJ1-5,TRBV19,many,TGTGCCAGTACCATGGCGGGGGTCCGGCCCCAGCATTTT,CASTMAGVRPQHF
NA,TRBJ2-3,TRBV7-2,few,TGTGCCAGCAGCTTAGTTCCCCCTTTGACGGGTGGCACAGATACGCAGTATTTT,CASSLVPPLTGGTDTQYF
NA,TRBJ2-1,TRBV6-4,many,TGTGCCAGCTCGACTAACCCCTACAATGAGCAGTTCTTC,CASSTNPYNEQFF
NA,TRBJ2-6,TRBV7-9,NA,TGTGCCAGCAGCTTTTCCCCCTCTGGGGCCAACGTCCTGACTTTC,CASSFSPSGANVLTF
NA,TRBJ2-5,TRBV7-2,NA,TGTGCCAGCAGCTCTCGAGCAGGGTCAGAGACCCAGTACTTC,CASSSRAGSETQYF
NA,TRBJ1-1,TRBV7-2,NA,TGTGCCAGCAGCCCAAGGCTGGGATATAGGACTGAAGCTTTCTTT,CASSPRLGYRTEAFF
NA,TRBJ1-2,TRBV13,NA,TGTGCCAGCAGCTTAGGAGGAGTGCCAGGGGTTCATGGCTACACCTTC,CASSLGGVPGVHGYTF
TRBD2,TRBJ2-3,TRBV6-2/TRBV6-3,NA,TGTGCCAGCAGTTACCGACTAGCGGTAGGAGATACGCAGTATTTT,CASSYRLAVGDTQYF
TRBD1,TRBJ1-2,TRBV4-1,NA,TGCGCCAGCAGCCAGGCCCCGGGACAGGCATATGGCTACACCTTC,CASSQAPGQAYGYTF
NA,TRBJ1-3,TRBV7-2,few,TGTGCCAGCAGCTTTTTTGGCACCATATATTTT,CASSFFGTIYF
TRBD1,TRBJ1-1,TRBV20-1,few,TGCAGTGCACCACCCGGGACAGGGAACACTGAAGCTTTCTTT,CSAPPGTGNTEAFF